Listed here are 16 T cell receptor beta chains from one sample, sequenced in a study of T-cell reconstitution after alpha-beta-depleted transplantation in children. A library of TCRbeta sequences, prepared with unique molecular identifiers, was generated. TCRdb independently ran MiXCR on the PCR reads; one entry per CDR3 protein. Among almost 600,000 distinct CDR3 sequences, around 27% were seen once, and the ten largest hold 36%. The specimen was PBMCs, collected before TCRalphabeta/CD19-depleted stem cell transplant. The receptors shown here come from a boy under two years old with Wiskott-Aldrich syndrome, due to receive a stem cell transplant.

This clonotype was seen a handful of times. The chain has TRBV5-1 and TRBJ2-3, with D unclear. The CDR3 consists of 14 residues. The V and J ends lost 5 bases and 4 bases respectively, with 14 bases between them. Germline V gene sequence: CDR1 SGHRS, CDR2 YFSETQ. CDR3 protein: CASRGTCTSDTQYF. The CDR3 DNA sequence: TGCGCCAGCAGAGGTACATGTACATCAGATACGCAGTATTTT.

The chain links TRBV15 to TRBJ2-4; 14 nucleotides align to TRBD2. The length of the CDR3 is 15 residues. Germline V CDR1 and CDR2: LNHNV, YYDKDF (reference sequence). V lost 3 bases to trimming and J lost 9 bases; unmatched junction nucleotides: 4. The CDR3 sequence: CATSRTGTSGSIQYF. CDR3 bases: TGTGCCACCAGCAGGACCGGGACTAGCGGGAGCATTCAGTACTTC.

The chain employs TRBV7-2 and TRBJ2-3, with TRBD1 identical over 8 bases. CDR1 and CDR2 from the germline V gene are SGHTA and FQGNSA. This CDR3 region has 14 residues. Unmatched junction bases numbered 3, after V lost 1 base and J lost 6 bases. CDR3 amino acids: CASSLDRGMDTQYF. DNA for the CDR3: TGTGCCAGCAGCTTAGACAGGGGGATGGATACGCAGTATTTT.

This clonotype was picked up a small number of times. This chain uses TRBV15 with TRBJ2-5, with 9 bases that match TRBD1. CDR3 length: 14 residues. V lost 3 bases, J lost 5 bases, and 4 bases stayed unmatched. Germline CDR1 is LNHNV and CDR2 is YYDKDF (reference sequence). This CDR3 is CATSRDRGLETQYF. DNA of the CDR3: TGTGCCACCAGCAGGGACAGGGGTTTGGAGACCCAGTACTTC.

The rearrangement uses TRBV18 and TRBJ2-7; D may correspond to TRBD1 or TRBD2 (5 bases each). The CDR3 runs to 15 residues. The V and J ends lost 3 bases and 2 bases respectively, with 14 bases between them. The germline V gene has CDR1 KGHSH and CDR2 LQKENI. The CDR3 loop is CASSPPGRGAYEQYF. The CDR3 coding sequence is TGTGCCAGCTCACCTCCGGGAAGGGGCGCCTACGAGCAGTACTTC.

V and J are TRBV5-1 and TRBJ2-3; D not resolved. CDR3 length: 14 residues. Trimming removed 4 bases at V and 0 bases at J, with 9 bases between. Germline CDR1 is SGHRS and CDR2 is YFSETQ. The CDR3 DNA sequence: TGCGCCAGCAGCCCCCAACTTAGCACAGATACGCAGTATTTT. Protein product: CASSPQLSTDTQYF.

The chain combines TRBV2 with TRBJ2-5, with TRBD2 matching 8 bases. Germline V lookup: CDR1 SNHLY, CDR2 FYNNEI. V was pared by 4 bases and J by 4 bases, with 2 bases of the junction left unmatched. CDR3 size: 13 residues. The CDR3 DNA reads TGTGCCAGCAGTGTGCTAGCGGGAGAGACCCAGTACTTC. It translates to CASSVLAGETQYF.

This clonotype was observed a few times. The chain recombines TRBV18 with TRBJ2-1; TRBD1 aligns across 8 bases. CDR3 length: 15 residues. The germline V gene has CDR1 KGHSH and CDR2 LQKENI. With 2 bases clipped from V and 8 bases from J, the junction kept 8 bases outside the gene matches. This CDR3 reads CASSPSLAGGHEQFF. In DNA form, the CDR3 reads TGTGCCAGCTCACCATCCCTGGCAGGGGGCCATGAGCAGTTCTTC.

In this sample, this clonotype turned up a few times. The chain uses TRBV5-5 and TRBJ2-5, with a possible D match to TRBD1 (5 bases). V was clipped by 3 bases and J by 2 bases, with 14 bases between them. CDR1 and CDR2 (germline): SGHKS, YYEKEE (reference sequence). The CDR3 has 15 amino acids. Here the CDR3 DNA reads TGTGCCAGCAGCTCAACAGGCGTAATACAAGAGACCCAGTACTTC. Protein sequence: CASSSTGVIQETQYF.

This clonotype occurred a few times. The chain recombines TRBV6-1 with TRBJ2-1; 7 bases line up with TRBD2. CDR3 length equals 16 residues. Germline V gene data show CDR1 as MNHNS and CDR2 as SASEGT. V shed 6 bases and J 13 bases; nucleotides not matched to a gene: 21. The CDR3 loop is CASRDTLAGEGKGQFF. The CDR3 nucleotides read TGTGCCAGCAGGGATACGCTGGCGGGAGAGGGAAAAGGACAGTTCTTC.

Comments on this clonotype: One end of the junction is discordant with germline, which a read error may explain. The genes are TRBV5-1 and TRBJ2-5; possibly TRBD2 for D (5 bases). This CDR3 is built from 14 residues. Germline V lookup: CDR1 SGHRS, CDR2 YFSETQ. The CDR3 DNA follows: TGCGCCAGCAGCAGCTTTTTGAGCTGGGAGACCCAGCACTTC. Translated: CASSSFLSWETQHF.

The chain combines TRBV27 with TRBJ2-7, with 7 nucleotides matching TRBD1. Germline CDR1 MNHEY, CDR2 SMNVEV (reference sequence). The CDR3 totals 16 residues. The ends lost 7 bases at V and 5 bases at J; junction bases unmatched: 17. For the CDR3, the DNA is TGTGCCAGCACTCTTAGAGCGACCGGGACAGAGCACGAGCAGTACTTC. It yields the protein CASTLRATGTEHEQYF.

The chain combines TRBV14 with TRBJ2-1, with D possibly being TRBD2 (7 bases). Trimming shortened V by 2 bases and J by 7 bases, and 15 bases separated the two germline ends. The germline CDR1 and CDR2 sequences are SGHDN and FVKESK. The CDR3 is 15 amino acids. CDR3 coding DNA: TGTGCCAGCAGCCAAAGGCGGGGGCTAGAGAATGAGCAGTTCTTC. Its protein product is CASSQRRGLENEQFF.

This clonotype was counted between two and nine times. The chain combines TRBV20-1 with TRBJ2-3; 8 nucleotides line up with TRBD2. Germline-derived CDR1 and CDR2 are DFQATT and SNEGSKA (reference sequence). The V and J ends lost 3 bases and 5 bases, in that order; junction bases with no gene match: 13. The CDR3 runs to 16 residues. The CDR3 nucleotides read TGCAGTGCTAGGGTCGTGGCAGCGGGAGCGGTAGATACGCAGTATTTT. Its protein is CSARVVAAGAVDTQYF.

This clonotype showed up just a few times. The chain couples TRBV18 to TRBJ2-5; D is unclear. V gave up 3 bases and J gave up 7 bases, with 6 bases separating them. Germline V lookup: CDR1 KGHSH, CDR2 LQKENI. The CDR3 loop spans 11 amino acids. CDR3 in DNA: TGTGCCAGCTCACCCGCGTGGACCCAGTACTTC. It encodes CASSPAWTQYF.

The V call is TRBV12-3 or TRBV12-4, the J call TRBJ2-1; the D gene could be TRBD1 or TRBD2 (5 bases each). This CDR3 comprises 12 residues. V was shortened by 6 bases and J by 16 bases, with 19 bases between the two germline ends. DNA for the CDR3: TGTGCCAGCAGGGACGTTACCGGGACCCCATTCTTC. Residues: CASRDVTGTPFF.